Described below is a single T cell receptor beta chain sequence and its context. The antigen it recognizes is unknown. There are no base qualities to consult, and no much larger clone falls within one base. The cohort consisted of hundreds of healthy bone marrow donors. All cohort members were sampled while nominally healthy, although unrecorded immune exposures were likely present. CMV serostatus was recorded as positive for 250 to 300 and negative for about 50% of the roughly 670 cohort members, whereas no CMV serostatus was recorded for the donor in question. A peripheral blood sample was collected from each donor, and TCR beta sequencing was performed on peripheral blood mononuclear cells. The Qiagen DNeasy Blood Extraction Kit was used to extract genomic DNA from the blood cell samples. The data were obtained in a study of cytomegalovirus exposure and HLA in healthy donors (dated by TCRdb to 2016 to 2017). Turning to the overall study: An earlier analysis of some 600 of the donors reported approximately 300 Gb of sequence data and 100 million to 120 million unique TCR beta sequences obtained from 180 million or so T cells. Around 320 gigabases of sequencing data and 70 million to 85 million unique TCR sequences were included in an early release covering roughly 600 HLA-typed donors. The genetic ancestry cluster associated with self-reported Caucasian donors included over 80% of the 398 genotyped donors. The study was designed to test whether signatures of past pathogen exposure could be identified by cataloging public T cell receptors. The study used immunosequencing to profile the T cell repertoires of 666 subjects and linked those repertoires to cytomegalovirus serostatus. Along with the approximately 670-subject first cohort, a separate validation cohort of 120 different subjects was used. To predict cytomegalovirus infection status, the study combined high-throughput TCR immunosequencing, statistical association of individual TCRs with disease status, and machine learning. To study patterns of TCR occurrence, a later analysis re-analyzed previously published TCR beta repertoires from around 660 donors and added high-resolution HLA genotyping. In the later analysis, no new phenotypic data were used to find candidate immune exposures; instead, reliance was placed on TCR beta sequences and their occurrence across donors. In an earlier analysis of 550 to 700 of the donors, high-throughput TCR beta sequencing was used to judge whether each TCR beta V gene segment behaved as functional or pseudogenic. Alongside the repertoire data, information on donor age, sex, ethnicity and CMV serostatus was compiled. In a later genetic analysis, genome-wide SNP genotypes for about 55% of the roughly 700 donors were used, and that subset was treated as a discovery cohort. All discovery cohort repertoires had been generated using a single sequencing platform. Both class I and class II loci were covered by HLA typing, at four-digit resolution. Typing coverage varied by locus: roughly 629-640 donors for A, B, C, DRB1 and DQB1; around 560 for DQA1; about 590 for DPA1; under 490 for DPB1. Because of strong linkage in the cohort, roughly five DR-DQ haplotypes were treated as single units for association and clustering. On average, 235,054 unique TCR beta nucleotide sequences were sequenced per donor among several hundred genotyped donors of the cohort, with approximately 18% of those sequences being non-productive. Study-level results and caveats: In a later analysis, HLA-associated TCR beta chains showed more clonal expansion and lower generation probabilities than non-associated chains that were equally common. In a later genetic analysis, a missense DCLRE1C variant was associated with V-gene and J-gene trimming of TCR beta chains, and the association was replicated in an independent cohort. The authors suggested that the approach could potentially be extended to other disease states and immunological phenotypes. The cohort was sequenced for TCR beta chains only, and without alpha or paired-chain data the features that could be detected were limited. Across donors, most TCR sequences were observed very rarely, whereas some public TCRs were present in many individuals. An earlier analysis of some 560 of the donors showed that most TCR beta V segments appeared in productive rearrangements either about 87% or about 30% of the time, which broadly matched IMGT annotations. Some IMGT-functional V segments, including TRBV6-2 and TRBV6-3, could not be told apart with the 87-base-pair reads, so those segments were excluded. Specific HLA alleles were associated with 18,000 or so TCR beta sequences at a false discovery rate of 0.05 in a later analysis. When HLA alleles, especially DR and DQ, strongly co-occurred, TCR associations were difficult to assign to individual alleles. A further reported finding was that TCR beta sequences accurately predicted the HLA-A and HLA-B alleles for most subjects in the first cohort. Linkage disequilibrium might explain the correlated functional status among segregating V segments, but an unknown experimental factor could not be excluded. A later analysis found that TCR association rates varied across HLA loci, with DRB1 alleles showing the most associated TCRs and HLA-C alleles the fewest. The classifier was reported to diagnose cytomegalovirus status with high specificity and sensitivity in both the original and validation cohorts. A later analysis reported that several top co-occurrence clusters appeared linked to parvovirus B19, influenza, CMV and Epstein-Barr virus. A later genetic analysis reported fewer N-insertions in productive TCRs among donors in an Asian-associated ancestry cluster than the 666-donor mean. According to a later analysis, most CMV-associated TCR beta chains appeared to be HLA-restricted, and the HLA associations seemed to be driven largely by CMV exposure. In vitro tests confirmed that a few of the cytomegalovirus-associated TCR beta chains recognize cytomegalovirus antigens. The only immune exposure information available for the cohort was CMV serostatus. The presence/absence analyses assumed that sequencing depth was roughly uniform across donors, and that assumption may not be true. HLA typing was unavailable for some donors at each locus, so association tests used only the typed subset. Because counts were too low, more than 15 rarely observed V segments, including chromosome 9 orphons, were left out of the earlier analysis of a few hundred of the donors. In the study, 150 to 200 TCR beta chains were listed as associated with cytomegalovirus. A group of highly shared sequence variants was considered likely to be a technical artifact of the sequencing pipeline.

The method was the immunoSEQ multiplex PCR assay. For the multiplex PCR, a mixture combining 60 forward primers for TCR Vbeta segments and 13 reverse primers for TCR Jbeta segments was used. The CDR3 region of rearranged TCR beta genes was amplified from genomic DNA by a multiplex PCR assay. The Illumina HiSeq System was used to sequence the amplified TCR beta libraries as 87-base-pair reads. The study's processing was this. In a later analysis, 80 million or so unique TCR beta chains were counted across the approximately 620 repertoires, and around 11 million of these chains were shared by at least two donors. Raw reads were error-corrected and collapsed into unique sequences with a nearest-neighbor algorithm that merged closely related sequences to remove PCR and sequencing errors. V, D and J gene segments were assigned by aligning CDR3 sequences to IMGT reference sequences. For a sequence to be retained, a match of at least six nucleotides was required to both a V gene segment and a J gene segment. Rearrangements were called productive when the CDR3 lacked stop codons and stayed in frame with V and J; all others were non-productive. Following IMGT convention, CDR3 was defined as the stretch from the second conserved V-encoded cysteine to the conserved J-encoded phenylalanine. The earlier analysis of some 540 of the donors excluded any sequence lacking an unambiguous match to a single V gene segment. An earlier analysis of some 610 of the donors called V segments functional above 56.7% productive rearrangements and segregating when the between-donor standard deviation exceeded 5%. To diagnose cytomegalovirus status from the catalog of TCR beta chain sequences, a statistical classification framework was built. In a later analysis, TCR nucleotide sequences were compared against IMGT/GENE-DB human TR gene sequences so that V and J genes could be assigned. Using the TCRdist pipeline, a later analysis assigned CDR3 sequences along with most-parsimonious VDJ recombination scenarios. In a later analysis, each TCR beta chain was defined by its CDR3 amino acid sequence together with its V-gene family, and reads lacking a unique V-gene family were excluded. As a way to deal with suspected cross-contamination and a sequencing artifact, a later analysis dropped roughly 620 nucleotide sequences that were highly shared and had low generation probability. In a later analysis, a clonal expansion index for each public chain was calculated from normalized within-repertoire ranks of inferred template counts. In a later analysis, generation probabilities were computed with a VDJ recombination model fitted to out-of-frame rearrangements, and the resulting probabilities were checked against IGoR. In a later analysis, hypergeometric tests were used to score TCR-TCR, TCR-HLA and TCR-CMV co-occurrence, with a repertoire-size bias correction applied to TCR pairs. A later analysis estimated false discovery rates by permuting HLA or CMV assignments 20 times. A later analysis grouped co-occurring TCRs with DBSCAN, adding TCRdist sequence similarity when clustering within HLA-allele-positive subsets. Repertoires with fewer than 30,000 or more than 120,000 public chains were left out of co-occurrence clustering, as were five repertoires with anomalous nucleotide sharing. TCRdb retrieved this table from immuneACCESS and kept in-frame rearrangements only. Not all clones are present; in checked studies, unresolved V genes account for under half, and no reason is known for the remainder. The DNA was the basis for D and trimming; V, J and clone size are from that table. For this sample there are around 50,000 clones; roughly 53% appear just once. The top ten hold about 12% of the sample.

From cysteine to phenylalanine, the CDR3 is 14 amino acids long. Only the CDR3 part of the read is kept: 42 bases, read in frame from the first base. Trimming removed 0 bases from V and 7 bases from J, leaving 7 bases between the germline ends. According to the germline V gene, CDR1 reads SGHTA and CDR2 reads FQGNSA. This TCR derives from a human donor in good health. The chain is made from TRBV7-2 and TRBJ1-6; the D gene cannot be named for sure. Sequencing was carried out using PBMCs. The nucleotide sequence reads TGTGCCAGCAGCTTAGCCTTGACAAATTCACCCCTCCACTTT. Translated, this is CASSLALTNSPLHF. Joined to the reference TRBV7-2 and TRBJ1-6 proteins, this CDR3 gives the full variable domain: GAGVSQSPSNKVTEKGKDVELRCDPISGHTALYWYRQSLGQGLEFLIYFQGNSAPDKSGLPSDRFSAERTGGSVSTLTIQRTQQEDSAVYLCASSLALTNSPLHFGNGTRLTVT.